The rows below give T cell receptor beta chains drawn from one sample of a study of blood T cell repertoires in COVID-19. Sequencing was performed with immunoSEQ multiplex PCR; in TCRdb, only in-frame clones are kept and a portion is missing. Of 200,000 to 250,000 clones detected, 86% appear once; the ten largest clones hold about 2.1%. The specimen sequenced was PBMCs or T cells enriched from blood (not recorded which). These receptors all stem from a woman aged 45-65 years who had recovered from COVID-19. CDR3s include the opening cysteine and the closing phenylalanine or tryptophan. D genes are given only for firm matches. Expanded clones get a size class; other rows say once, few or many, or leave the size out.

16	TRBV11-2	NA	NA	TRBJ2-3	CASSLMGATSTDTQYF	TGTGCCAGCAGCTTGATGGGAGCGACTAGCACAGATACGCAGTATTTT
15	TRBV27	once	NA	TRBJ1-1	CASSFRPGGATEAFF	TGTGCCAGCAGTTTCCGACCGGGGGGAGCCACTGAAGCTTTCTTT
17	TRBV5-6	NA	TRBD1	TRBJ1-4	CASSLRQGMYANEKLFF	TGTGCCAGCAGCCTACGACAGGGAATGTATGCTAATGAAAAACTGTTTTTT
12	TRBV2	NA	NA	TRBJ1-2	CASRSGVYGYTF	TGTGCCAGCCGGAGTGGAGTCTACGGCTACACCTTC
16	TRBV7-2	NA	NA	TRBJ1-2	CASSLGPGGPNYGYTF	TGTGCCAGCAGCTTAGGCCCTGGAGGGCCTAACTATGGCTACACCTTC
14	TRBV6-1	NA	NA	TRBJ1-1	CASSEWYRVSEAFF	TGTGCCAGCAGTGAATGGTACAGGGTCTCTGAAGCTTTCTTT
16	TRBV5-1	NA	TRBD1	TRBJ2-1	CASSLGTGTGSDEQFF	TGCGCCAGCAGCCTAGGAACCGGGACAGGATCTGATGAGCAGTTCTTC
14	TRBV27	few	NA	TRBJ1-3	CASSLGPSGNTIYF	TGTGCCAGCAGTTTGGGGCCTTCTGGAAACACCATATATTTT
13	TRBV12-3/TRBV12-4	NA	NA	TRBJ1-4	CASRGVLGEKLFF	TGTGCCAGCAGAGGGGTTCTCGGTGAAAAACTGTTTTTT
11	TRBV11-2	NA	NA	TRBJ2-7	CASSLRWEQYF	TGTGCCAGCAGCTTGAGGTGGGAGCAGTACTTC
18	TRBV5-1	NA	TRBD1	TRBJ1-4	CASSPGQGNLATNEKLFF	TGCGCCAGCAGCCCCGGACAGGGCAACCTTGCAACTAATGAAAAACTGTTTTTT
22	TRBV7-6	NA	NA	TRBJ2-6	CASSLAALRDWRGSSGANVLTF	TGTGCCAGCAGCTTAGCGGCTCTTAGGGATTGGCGGGGAAGCTCTGGGGCCAACGTCCTGACTTTC
12	TRBV24-1	once	TRBD2	TRBJ2-7	CATSGGGYEQYF	TGTGCCACCAGTGGGGGGGGCTACGAGCAGTACTTC
16	TRBV5-6	NA	NA	TRBJ1-1	CASSFGGRGGGTEAFF	TGTGCCAGCAGCTTTGGGGGCCGGGGAGGGGGCACTGAAGCTTTCTTT
17	TRBV3-1/TRBV3-2	NA	TRBD2	TRBJ2-7	CASSQRGVAGGPYEQYF	TGTGCCAGCAGCCAGCGAGGGGTAGCGGGAGGGCCCTACGAGCAGTACTTC
16	TRBV4-1	NA	TRBD2	TRBJ2-5	CASSQEGTSFRETQYF	TGCGCCAGCAGCCAAGAAGGGACTAGCTTCCGAGAGACCCAGTACTTC
14	TRBV11-2	NA	TRBD1	TRBJ2-7	CASSLDRASYEQYF	TGTGCCAGCAGCCTTGACAGGGCATCCTACGAGCAGTACTTC
13	TRBV20-1	NA	TRBD2	TRBJ2-7	CSASSGSSYEQYF	TGCAGTGCTAGTAGCGGGAGTTCCTACGAGCAGTACTTC
17	TRBV5-1	NA	NA	TRBJ2-2	CASSLGGGRSNTGELFF	TGCGCCAGCAGCTTGGGCGGTGGTCGCTCGAACACCGGGGAGCTGTTTTTT
13	TRBV30	NA	NA	TRBJ2-7	CAWKGPGGSEQYF	TGTGCCTGGAAGGGACCCGGAGGGAGCGAGCAGTACTTC
15	TRBV7-2	NA	NA	TRBJ1-2	CASSSEQQNNYGYTF	TGTGCCAGCAGCTCCGAACAACAGAATAACTATGGCTACACCTTC
13	TRBV11-3	NA	NA	TRBJ2-7	CASSWEDGYEQYF	TGTGCCAGCAGCTGGGAGGACGGCTACGAGCAGTACTTC
12	TRBV30	NA	NA	TRBJ1-1	CAWSVPVVGAFF	TGTGCCTGGAGTGTACCCGTCGTCGGGGCTTTCTTT
14	TRBV28	NA	NA	TRBJ1-2	CASTRVGANYGYTF	TGTGCCAGCACGAGGGTCGGAGCTAACTATGGCTACACCTTC
17	TRBV7-3	NA	NA	TRBJ2-2	CASSLKGGGPNTGELFF	TGTGCCAGCAGCTTAAAGGGAGGGGGACCGAACACCGGGGAGCTGTTTTTT
15	TRBV7-9	NA	NA	TRBJ2-4	CASSSGQEAKNIQYF	TGTGCCAGCAGCTCAGGACAAGAAGCCAAAAACATTCAGTACTTC
14	TRBV28	once	TRBD2	TRBJ2-7	CASSFGGAGYEQYF	TGTGCCAGCAGTTTCGGGGGGGCCGGATACGAGCAGTACTTC
15	TRBV11-1	few	TRBD2	TRBJ2-2	CASSSRGGNTGELFF	TGTGCCAGCAGCTCCCGGGGGGGAAACACCGGGGAGCTGTTTTTT
14	TRBV3-1/TRBV3-2	NA	TRBD1	TRBJ2-7	CASSLGGRISEQYF	TGTGCCAGCAGCCTAGGGGGCCGAATCTCCGAGCAGTACTTC
15	TRBV6-5	NA	NA	TRBJ1-3	CASRLTDSSGNTIYF	TGTGCCAGCAGACTAACCGACAGCTCTGGAAACACCATATATTTT
13	TRBV5-4	NA	NA	TRBJ2-5	CATMLQDQETQYF	TGTGCCACGATGTTACAGGATCAAGAGACCCAGTACTTC
13	TRBV12-3/TRBV12-4	few	NA	TRBJ1-1	CASESQGGTEAFF	TGTGCCAGCGAGTCACAGGGAGGGACTGAAGCTTTCTTT
13	TRBV18	NA	NA	TRBJ2-5	CASSPVEKETQYF	TGTGCCAGCTCACCGGTAGAAAAAGAGACCCAGTACTTC
13	TRBV19	NA	NA	TRBJ2-7	CASRPGLGMEQYF	TGTGCCAGTAGGCCTGGACTGGGAATGGAGCAGTACTTC
13	TRBV29-1	once	NA	TRBJ2-7	CSVGLGQTYEQYF	TGCAGCGTTGGTTTGGGACAAACATACGAGCAGTACTTC
13	TRBV7-2	NA	TRBD1	TRBJ1-2	CASSNDRVYGYTF	TGTGCCAGCAGCAATGACAGGGTCTATGGCTACACCTTC
21	TRBV3-1/TRBV3-2	NA	NA	TRBJ2-7	CASSRKRRGGEKSGSSYEQYF	TGTGCCAGCAGCCGCAAGCGGCGAGGGGGCGAAAAGAGCGGGAGTTCCTACGAGCAGTACTTC
19	TRBV7-2	NA	TRBD2	TRBJ2-3	CASSLGRLAGALRTDTQYF	TGTGCCAGCAGCTTAGGGCGGCTAGCGGGGGCCCTCAGGACAGATACGCAGTATTTT
14	TRBV2	once	TRBD1	TRBJ1-1	CATPRDRGYTEAFF	TGTGCCACACCCCGGGACAGGGGGTACACTGAAGCTTTCTTT
16	TRBV5-1	NA	NA	TRBJ2-7	CASSLGAGGVVYEQYF	TGCGCCAGCAGCTTGGGGGCCGGCGGGGTTGTCTACGAGCAGTACTTC
15	TRBV15	few	TRBD1	TRBJ1-4	CATSRDIRGHEKLFF	TGTGCCACCAGCAGAGATATCAGGGGGCACGAAAAACTGTTTTTT
17	TRBV10-3	NA	TRBD1	TRBJ2-1	CAISEAREGATYNEQFF	TGTGCCATCAGTGAGGCCCGTGAGGGGGCCACCTACAATGAGCAGTTCTTC
20	TRBV21-1	NA	NA	TRBJ2-5	CASSKDLEVISGAGEETQYF	TGTGCCAGCAGCAAAGACCTGGAGGTGATTAGCGGGGCGGGGGAAGAGACCCAGTACTTC
15	TRBV19	NA	TRBD1	TRBJ1-4	CASSSRTGPQEKLFF	TGTGCCAGTAGTAGCCGGACAGGGCCCCAAGAAAAACTGTTTTTT
14	TRBV15	NA	NA	TRBJ1-1	CATSRDQLNTEAFF	TGTGCCACCAGCAGAGATCAATTGAACACTGAAGCTTTCTTT
15	TRBV9	NA	NA	TRBJ1-1	CASSAGDTENTEAFF	TGTGCCAGCAGCGCAGGGGACACAGAGAACACTGAAGCTTTCTTT
15	TRBV6-5	NA	NA	TRBJ1-5	CASRPPTEFDQPQHF	TGTGCCAGCAGACCACCGACAGAATTTGATCAGCCCCAGCATTTT
15	TRBV2	NA	TRBD2	TRBJ2-1	CASSEEASGATGQFF	TGTGCCAGCAGTGAAGAGGCTAGCGGCGCTACCGGTCAGTTCTTC
16	TRBV29-1	NA	TRBD2	TRBJ2-7	CSAGGFTSGATYEQYF	TGCAGCGCCGGGGGCTTTACTAGCGGGGCTACCTACGAGCAGTACTTC
14	TRBV7-2	few	TRBD1	TRBJ1-2	CASSSGQGALGYTF	TGTGCCAGCAGCTCCGGACAGGGGGCGCTTGGCTACACCTTC
13	TRBV7-9	NA	NA	TRBJ2-7	CASSPIEWYEQYF	TGTGCCAGCAGCCCTATAGAATGGTACGAGCAGTACTTC